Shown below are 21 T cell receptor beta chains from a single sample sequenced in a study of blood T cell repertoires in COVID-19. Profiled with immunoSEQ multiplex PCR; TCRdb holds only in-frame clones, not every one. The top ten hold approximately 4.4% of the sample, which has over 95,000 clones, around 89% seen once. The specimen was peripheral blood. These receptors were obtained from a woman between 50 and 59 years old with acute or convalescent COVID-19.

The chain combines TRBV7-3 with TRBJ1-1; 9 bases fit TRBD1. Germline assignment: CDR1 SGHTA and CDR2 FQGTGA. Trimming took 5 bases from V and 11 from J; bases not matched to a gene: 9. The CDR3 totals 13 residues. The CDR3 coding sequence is TGTGCCAGCAGCCGACAGGGGGAAACTCGTGCTTTCTTT. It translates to CASSRQGETRAFF.

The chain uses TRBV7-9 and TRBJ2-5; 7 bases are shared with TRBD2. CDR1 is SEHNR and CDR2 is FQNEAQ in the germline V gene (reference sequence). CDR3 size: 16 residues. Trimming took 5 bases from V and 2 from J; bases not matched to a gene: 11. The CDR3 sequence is CASSVVSGGGQETQYF. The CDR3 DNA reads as TGTGCCAGCAGCGTCGTTTCGGGGGGAGGGCAAGAGACCCAGTACTTC.

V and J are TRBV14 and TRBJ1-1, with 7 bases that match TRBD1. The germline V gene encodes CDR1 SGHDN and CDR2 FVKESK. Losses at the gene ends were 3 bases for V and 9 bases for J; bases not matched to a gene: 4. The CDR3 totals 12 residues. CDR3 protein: CASSHDRVKAFF. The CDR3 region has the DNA TGTGCCAGCAGCCATGACAGGGTTAAAGCTTTCTTT.

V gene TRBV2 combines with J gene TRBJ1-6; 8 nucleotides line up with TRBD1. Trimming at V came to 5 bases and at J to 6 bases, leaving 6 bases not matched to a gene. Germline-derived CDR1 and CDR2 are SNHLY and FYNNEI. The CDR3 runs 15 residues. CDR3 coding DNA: TGTGCCAGCAGTTTTGACAGGGGCAGTAATTCACCCCTCCACTTT. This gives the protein CASSFDRGSNSPLHF.

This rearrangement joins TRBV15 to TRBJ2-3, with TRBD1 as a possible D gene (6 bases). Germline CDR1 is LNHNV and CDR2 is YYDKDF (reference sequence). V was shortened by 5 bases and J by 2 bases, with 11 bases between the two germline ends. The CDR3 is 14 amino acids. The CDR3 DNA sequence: TGTGCCACCAGCTTGGACAGTGACACAGATACGCAGTATTTT. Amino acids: CATSLDSDTDTQYF.

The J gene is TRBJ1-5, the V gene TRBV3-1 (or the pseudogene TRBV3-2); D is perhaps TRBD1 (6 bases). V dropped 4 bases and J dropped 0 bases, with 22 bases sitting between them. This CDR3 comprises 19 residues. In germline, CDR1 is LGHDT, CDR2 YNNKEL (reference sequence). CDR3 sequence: CASSPKGGLQNYSNQPQHF. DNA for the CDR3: TGTGCCAGCAGCCCCAAAGGGGGATTACAGAATTATAGCAATCAGCCCCAGCATTTT.

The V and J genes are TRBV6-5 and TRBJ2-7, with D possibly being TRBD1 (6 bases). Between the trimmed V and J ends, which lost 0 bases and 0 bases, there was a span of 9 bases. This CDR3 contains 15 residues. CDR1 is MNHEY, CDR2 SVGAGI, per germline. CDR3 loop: CASSYSGDNSYEQYF. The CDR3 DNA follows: TGTGCCAGCAGTTACTCGGGGGACAACTCCTACGAGCAGTACTTC.

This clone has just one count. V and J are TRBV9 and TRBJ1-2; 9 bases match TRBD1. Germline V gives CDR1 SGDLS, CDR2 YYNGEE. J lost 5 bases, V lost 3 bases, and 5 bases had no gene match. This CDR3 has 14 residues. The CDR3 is CASSAGQGGYGYTF. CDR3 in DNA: TGTGCCAGCAGCGCGGGACAGGGCGGTTATGGCTACACCTTC.

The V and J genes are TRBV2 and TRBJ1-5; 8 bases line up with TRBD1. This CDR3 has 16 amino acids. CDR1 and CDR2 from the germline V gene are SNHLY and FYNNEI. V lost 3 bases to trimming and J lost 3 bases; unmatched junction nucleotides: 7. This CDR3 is CASSDSGQGFNQPQHF. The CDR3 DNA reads TGTGCCAGCAGTGACTCAGGACAGGGATTCAATCAGCCCCAGCATTTT.

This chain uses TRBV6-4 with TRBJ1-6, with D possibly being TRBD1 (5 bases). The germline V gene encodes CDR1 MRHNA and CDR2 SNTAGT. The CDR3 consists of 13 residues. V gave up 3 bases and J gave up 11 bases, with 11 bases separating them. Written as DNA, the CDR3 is TGTGCCAGCAGTGAGGCAGGGTCGACACCCCTCCACTTT. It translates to CASSEAGSTPLHF.

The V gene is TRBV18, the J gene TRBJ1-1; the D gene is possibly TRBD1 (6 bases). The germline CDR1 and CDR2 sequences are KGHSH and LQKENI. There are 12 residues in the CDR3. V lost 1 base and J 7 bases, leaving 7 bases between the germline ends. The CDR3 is CASSPQGVEAFF. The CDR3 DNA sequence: TGTGCCAGCTCACCACAGGGGGTTGAAGCTTTCTTT.

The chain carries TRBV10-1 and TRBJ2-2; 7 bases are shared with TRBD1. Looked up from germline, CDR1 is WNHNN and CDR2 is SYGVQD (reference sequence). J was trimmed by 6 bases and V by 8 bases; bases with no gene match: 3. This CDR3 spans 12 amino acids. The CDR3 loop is CASGQGAGELFF. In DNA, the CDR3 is TGCGCCAGCGGGCAGGGGGCCGGGGAGCTGTTTTTT.

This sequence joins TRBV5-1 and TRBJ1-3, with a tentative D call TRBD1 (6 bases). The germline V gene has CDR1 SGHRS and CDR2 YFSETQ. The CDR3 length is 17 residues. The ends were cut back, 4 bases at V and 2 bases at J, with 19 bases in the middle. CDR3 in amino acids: CASSTDSSFSTGNTIYF. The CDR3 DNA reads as TGCGCCAGCAGCACGGACAGCTCGTTTTCGACTGGAAACACCATATATTTT. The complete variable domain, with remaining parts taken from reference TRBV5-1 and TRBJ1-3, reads KAGVTQTPRYLIKTRGQQVTLSCSPISGHRSVSWYQQTPGQGLQFLFEYFSETQRNKGNFPGRFSGRQFSNSRSEMNVSTLELGDSALYLCASSTDSSFSTGNTIYFGEGSWLTVV.

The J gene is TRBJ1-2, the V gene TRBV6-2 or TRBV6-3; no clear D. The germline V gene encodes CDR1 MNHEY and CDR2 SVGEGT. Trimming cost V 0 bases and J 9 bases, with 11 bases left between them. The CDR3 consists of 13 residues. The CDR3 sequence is CASSYSGPKSYTF. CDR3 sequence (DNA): TGTGCCAGCAGTTACTCGGGCCCGAAAAGCTACACCTTC.

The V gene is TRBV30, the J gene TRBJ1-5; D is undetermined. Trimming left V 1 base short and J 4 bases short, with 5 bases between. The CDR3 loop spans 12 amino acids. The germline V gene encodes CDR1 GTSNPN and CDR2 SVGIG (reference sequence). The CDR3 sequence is CAWSAVNQPQHF. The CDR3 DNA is TGTGCCTGGAGTGCAGTAAATCAGCCCCAGCATTTT.

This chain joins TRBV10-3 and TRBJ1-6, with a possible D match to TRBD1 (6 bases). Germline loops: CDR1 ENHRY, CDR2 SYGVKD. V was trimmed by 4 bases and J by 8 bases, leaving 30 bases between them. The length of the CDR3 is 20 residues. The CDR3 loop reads CAISGRRVRTGSSVDSPLHF. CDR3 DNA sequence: TGTGCCATCAGTGGTAGGAGAGTAAGAACAGGGTCGAGTGTGGATTCACCCCTCCACTTT.

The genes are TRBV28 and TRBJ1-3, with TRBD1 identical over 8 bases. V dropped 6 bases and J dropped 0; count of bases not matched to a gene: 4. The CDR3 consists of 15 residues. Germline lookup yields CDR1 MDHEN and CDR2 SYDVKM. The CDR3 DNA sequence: TGTGCCAGCAGAACAGGGGGATTCTCTGGAAACACCATATATTTT. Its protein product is CASRTGGFSGNTIYF.

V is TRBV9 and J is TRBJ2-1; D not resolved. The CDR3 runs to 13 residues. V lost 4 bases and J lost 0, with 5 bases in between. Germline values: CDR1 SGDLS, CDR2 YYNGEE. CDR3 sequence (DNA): TGTGCCAGCAGCCTGAGCTCCTACAATGAGCAGTTCTTC. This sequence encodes CASSLSSYNEQFF.

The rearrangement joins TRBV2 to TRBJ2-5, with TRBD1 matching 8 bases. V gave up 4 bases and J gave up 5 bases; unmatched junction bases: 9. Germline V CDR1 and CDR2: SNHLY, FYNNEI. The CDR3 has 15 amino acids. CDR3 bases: TGTGCCAGCAGTGGTCAGGGGGCGGTTCGCGAGACCCAGTACTTC. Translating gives CASSGQGAVRETQYF.

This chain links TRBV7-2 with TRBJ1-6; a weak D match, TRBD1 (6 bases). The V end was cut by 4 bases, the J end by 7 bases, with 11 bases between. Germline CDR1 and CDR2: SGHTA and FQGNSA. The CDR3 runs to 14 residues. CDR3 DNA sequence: TGTGCCAGCAGCTCAAGCAGGGGAAATTCACCCCTCCACTTT. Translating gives CASSSSRGNSPLHF.

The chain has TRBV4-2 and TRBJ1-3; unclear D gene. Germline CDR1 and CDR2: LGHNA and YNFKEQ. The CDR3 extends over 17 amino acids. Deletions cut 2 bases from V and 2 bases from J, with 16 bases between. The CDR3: CASSQLGERRAGNTIYF. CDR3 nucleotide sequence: TGTGCCAGCAGCCAACTGGGTGAACGGAGGGCTGGAAACACCATATATTTT.